The 14 T cell receptor beta chains given below trace back to one sample, sequenced in a study of identical twins' blood T cells. TCRdb processed the 5' RACE reads anew with MiXCR; each CDR3 protein has one entry. The table includes a few hundred thousand distinct CDR3 sequences, under 30% detected once. The specimen was PBMCs. Receptors originate from a woman aged 18-55 years in good health.

This clonotype came up many times. The V and J genes are TRBV12-3 or TRBV12-4 and TRBJ2-5; D is uncertain. Trimming stripped 0 bases from V and 1 base from J, with 6 bases between. This CDR3 has 14 residues. This CDR3 reads CASSLAALQETQYF. The CDR3 DNA reads as TGTGCCAGCAGTTTAGCAGCCCTCCAAGAGACCCAGTACTTC.

This clonotype was recorded a few times. The chain links TRBV10-3 to TRBJ2-3; D might be TRBD2 (6 bases). Germline assignment: CDR1 ENHRY and CDR2 SYGVKD. Trimming removed 10 bases at V and 0 bases at J, with 14 bases between. The CDR3 has 14 residues. This chain's CDR3 is CATRRRASTDTQYF. DNA for the CDR3: TGTGCCACCCGAAGGAGGGCTAGCACAGATACGCAGTATTTT.

This clonotype was detected only a few times. V gene TRBV6-1 combines with J gene TRBJ2-5; D is undetermined. The V and J ends lost 1 base and 5 bases respectively, with 11 bases between them. The CDR3 runs 14 residues. Germline V gene sequence: CDR1 MNHNS, CDR2 SASEGT. Here the CDR3 DNA reads TGTGCCAGCAGTGAAGTAAACTCCTGGGAGACCCAGTACTTC. Protein product: CASSEVNSWETQYF.

This clonotype was seen more than once but under ten times. The chain's CDR3 is CASSVERGGTEAFF. CDR3 in DNA: TGTGCCAGCAGTGTGGAGAGAGGGGGCACTGAAGCTTTCTTT. V and J are TRBV6-1 and TRBJ1-1; the D gene is possibly TRBD1 (6 bases). Germline V gene sequence: CDR1 MNHNS, CDR2 SASEGT. This CDR3 has 14 amino acids. Trimming left V 4 bases short and J 4 bases short, with 13 bases between.

Turning to this clonotype: One end of the junction fails to match germline, which may point to a read error. The chain carries TRBV20-1 and TRBJ2-2; 7 nucleotides align to TRBD1. Germline CDR1 DFQATT, CDR2 SNEGSKA (reference sequence). The CDR3 length is 11 residues. The CDR3 nucleotides are TGCAGTGCTAGAGCGACAGGGCCATTGGTTTTT. Protein: CSARATGPLVF.

The count of this clonotype is one. The gene calls are TRBV20-1 and TRBJ1-1, with 8 positions matching TRBD1. Germline CDR1 and CDR2: DFQATT and SNEGSKA (reference sequence). V was clipped by 7 bases and J by 5 bases; unmatched bases: 9. This CDR3 contains 13 residues. CDR3 sequence: CSVPPQGATEAFF. The CDR3 DNA is TGCAGTGTACCGCCCCAGGGGGCGACTGAAGCTTTCTTT.

Concerning this clonotype itself: A much larger clonotype is one base distant, so this may be a read error. V and J are TRBV20-1 and TRBJ1-1; perhaps TRBD1 as D (6 bases). The germline V gene encodes CDR1 DFQATT and CDR2 SNEGSKA (reference sequence). V shed 5 bases and J shed 5 bases, with 15 bases lying between them. This CDR3 is built from 13 residues. CDR3 loop: CSARGHVQTEAFF. CDR3 DNA: TGCAGTGCTCGGGGACACGTACAGACTGAAGCTTTCTTT.

The count of this clonotype is one. At one end the junction does not follow the germline gene, possibly because of a read error. This chain links TRBV24-1 with TRBJ2-1, with D unclear. This CDR3 region has 11 residues. Germline loops: CDR1 KGHDR, CDR2 SFDVKD. CDR3 DNA sequence: TGTGCCATCAGTGATGAGCAGTCGCAGTTCTTC. Its protein is CAISDEQSQFF.

This clonotype was seen repeatedly, ten times or more. The gene calls are TRBV6-2 or TRBV6-3 and TRBJ1-1, with D unclear. V was pared by 4 bases and J by 0 bases, with 6 bases between. The CDR3 spans 13 residues. Looked up from germline, CDR1 is MNHEY and CDR2 is SVGEGT. The CDR3 DNA is TGTGCCAGCAGTTCAGCGGTGAACACTGAAGCTTTCTTT. Protein: CASSSAVNTEAFF.

The chain couples TRBV6-2 or TRBV6-3 to TRBJ1-1; D might be TRBD1 (5 bases). CDR3 length: 12 residues. The germline gives CDR1 MNHEY, CDR2 SVGEGT. Trimming took 5 bases from V and 8 from J, leaving 12 bases between them. CDR3 region: CASSTGGVEAFF. The CDR3 DNA reads TGTGCCAGCAGTACTGGGGGGGTCGAAGCTTTCTTT.

This clonotype was seen at least ten times. V is TRBV4-3 and J is TRBJ2-3, with D perhaps TRBD1 or TRBD2 (5 bases each). This CDR3 comprises 14 residues. V was clipped by 2 bases and J by 5 bases, with 11 bases between them. The germline V gene has CDR1 LGHNA and CDR2 YSLEER. CDR3 amino acids: CASSQPGQVDTQYF. In DNA, the CDR3 is TGCGCCAGCAGCCAACCGGGGCAAGTAGATACGCAGTATTTT.

The chain uses TRBV29-1 and TRBJ1-2, with 9 bases that match TRBD1. CDR3 length equals 13 residues. The V gene's germline CDR1 is SQVTM and CDR2 ANQGSEA. The V gene end was trimmed by 4 bases and the J gene end by 2 bases; junction bases not matched to a gene: 2. The CDR3 coding sequence is TGCAGCGTTGCCGGGACAGGGAACTATGGCTACACCTTC. Protein: CSVAGTGNYGYTF.

J is TRBJ2-7 and V is TRBV5-1; D is perhaps TRBD1 (6 bases). Germline V lookup: CDR1 SGHRS, CDR2 YFSETQ. The ends were cut back, 0 bases at V and 3 bases at J, with 10 bases in the middle. This CDR3 is 14 amino acids long. The CDR3, as DNA: TGCGCCAGCAGCTTGGGACAACAGGGCTACGAGCAGTACTTC. Its translation: CASSLGQQGYEQYF.

V is TRBV3-1 and J is TRBJ1-4; D is uncertain. This CDR3 region has 15 residues. Per germline, CDR1 LGHDT and CDR2 YNNKEL (reference sequence). The V end lost 0 bases, the J end lost 6 bases, and 11 bases lay between the germline ends. The CDR3, as DNA: TGTGCCAGCAGCCAAGAGTTGGTTGGGGATGAAAAACTGTTTTTT. It yields the protein CASSQELVGDEKLFF.